This is a list of T cell receptor beta chains from one sample in a study of cytomegalovirus exposure and HLA in healthy donors. Some clones are missing from TCRdb's copy, which holds only in-frame ones; the method was immunoSEQ multiplex PCR. This table has under 95,000 clones, over 70% appearing once. Material: PBMCs. The receptors here all came from a male donor in good health and CMV-seronegative. The CDR3 runs from the conserved cysteine through the conserved F or W. The order of the fields is J gene, V gene, D gene, clone size, CDR3 DNA, CDR3 protein. A D gene is named only where the DNA matches it firmly. Only some rows state a clone size, as once, few, many or a class for expanded clones.

TRBJ2-7 TRBV6-5 - - TGTGCCAGCAGGACCCTCCCGGGGTACGAGCAGTACTTC CASRTLPGYEQYF
TRBJ2-2 TRBV15 TRBD1 few TGTGCCACCAGCAGAAAGCCGGACAGGGGCACCGGGGAGCTGTTTTTT CATSRKPDRGTGELFF
TRBJ1-1 TRBV14 - - TGTGCCAGCAGCGACTTCATGGGTGGCACTGAAGCTTTCTTT CASSDFMGGTEAFF
TRBJ2-1 TRBV29-1 - - TGCAGCGTCCGGGACACGACCTACAATGAGCAGTTCTTC CSVRDTTYNEQFF
TRBJ1-1 TRBV11-2 - - TGTGCCAGCAGCTTAGGACCGGGGGGGTCCACTGAAGCTTTCTTT CASSLGPGGSTEAFF
TRBJ2-7 TRBV27 TRBD2 - TGTGCCAGCAGTACTAGACTAGCGGGGGGGCACGAGCAGTACTTC CASSTRLAGGHEQYF
TRBJ2-7 TRBV6-1 TRBD2 - TGTGCCAGCAGTGAAGGCCTAGCGGGAGTAGCCTACGAGCAGTACTTC CASSEGLAGVAYEQYF
TRBJ2-3 TRBV12-1 - - TGTGCCAGCAGCTGGATACGAGCGGGGGGAAGCACAGATACGCAGTATTTT CASSWIRAGGSTDTQYF
TRBJ2-7 TRBV4-2 - - TGTGCCAGCAGCCAAGTGGGAGATTACGAGCAGTACTTC CASSQVGDYEQYF
TRBJ2-3 TRBV5-1 TRBD1 - TGCGCCAGCAGTCCATCGGGACAGGAATCGAATACGCAGTATTTT CASSPSGQESNTQYF
TRBJ1-1 TRBV30 - once TGTGCCTGGAGTTACGGGGGTAGCACTGAAGCTTTCTTT CAWSYGGSTEAFF
TRBJ1-6 TRBV13 - once TGTGCCAGCAGCTTAGGCCAAAACTACAGGGTCGAGGGCTCCTATAATTCACCCCTCAACTTT CASSLGQNYRVEGSYNSPLNF
TRBJ1-1 TRBV2 - once TGTGCCAGCAGTGCCGCAGGCTTTTCGACTGAAGCTTTCTTT CASSAAGFSTEAFF
TRBJ1-1 TRBV27 TRBD1 - TGTGCCAGCAGATCCCGGACAGGGTACACTGAAGCTTTCTTT CASRSRTGYTEAFF
TRBJ1-6 TRBV11-2 - - TGTGCCAGCAGCCAGCTGGCAAGAGGTAATTCACCCCTCCACTTT CASSQLARGNSPLHF
TRBJ2-5 TRBV7-6 - - TGTGCCAGCAGCCCTTTCCAAGAGACCCAGTACTTC CASSPFQETQYF
TRBJ2-5 TRBV7-8 TRBD1 - TGTGCCAGCAGACTGATCTTGGGACAGGCGGGGGAGACCCAGTACTTC CASRLILGQAGETQYF
TRBJ2-1 TRBV7-9 - once TGTGCCAGCAGCCAGATCCGGGACAGCCGGGACTTACCCCACAATGAGCAGTTCTTC CASSQIRDSRDLPHNEQFF
TRBJ1-1 TRBV19 TRBD1 - TGTGCCAGTAGGGGGGACAGGGGCGTTAACCTTGAAGCTTTCTTT CASRGDRGVNLEAFF
TRBJ2-5 TRBV5-1 TRBD2 - TGCGCCAGCAGAACCCGTAGGTCGGGAGGGCTGGAGACCCAGTACTTC CASRTRRSGGLETQYF
TRBJ2-6 TRBV5-1 TRBD1 - TGCGCCAGCAGCTGGCTCCCGGGACAGCCTAGCTCTGGGGCCAACGTCCTGACTTTC CASSWLPGQPSSGANVLTF
TRBJ2-5 TRBV7-6 TRBD1 - TGTGCCAGCAGCTTTAGCTCCCAACAGGGGGGAGAGACCCAGTACTTC CASSFSSQQGGETQYF
TRBJ2-1 TRBV9 TRBD2 - TGTGCCAGCAGCGGAACTAGCGGGCACAATGAGCAGTTCTTC CASSGTSGHNEQFF
TRBJ2-3 TRBV29-1 TRBD1 - TGCAGCGTTAAAACCGGGACAGCAGGATCAGATACGCAGTATTTT CSVKTGTAGSDTQYF
TRBJ2-4 TRBV2 TRBD2 once TGTGCCAGCACCCGCGGCGCTAGCGGGAGGAAATTTATGGACATTCAGTACTTC CASTRGASGRKFMDIQYF
TRBJ1-5 TRBV18 - - TGTGCCAGCTCGCTCCTGGGACTCGATAGCAATCAGCCCCAGCATTTT CASSLLGLDSNQPQHF
TRBJ1-5 TRBV7-2 - - TGTGCCAGCAGCTTATTGGGCGATCAGCCCCAGCATTTT CASSLLGDQPQHF
TRBJ2-2 TRBV4-2 TRBD1 - TGTGCCAGCAGCCAAGATAGGGGGCAGAACACCGGGGAGCTGTTTTTT CASSQDRGQNTGELFF
TRBJ2-3 TRBV2 TRBD1 - TGTGCCAGCAGTTTGCGACAGGGCACAGATCCGCAGTATTTT CASSLRQGTDPQYF
TRBJ2-7 TRBV5-4 - - TGTGCCAGCAGCTTCCGGGGCTCCTACGAGCAGTACTTC CASSFRGSYEQYF
TRBJ1-1 TRBV19 TRBD1 - TGTGCCAGTAGTAGCCTGGGACAGGGGAACACTGAAGCTTTCTTT CASSSLGQGNTEAFF
TRBJ1-1 TRBV6-1 TRBD1 - TGTGCCAGCAGCGGGGCAGGGGGGTGGAACACTGAAGCTTTCTTT CASSGAGGWNTEAFF
TRBJ1-1 TRBV7-2 - few TGTGCCAGCAGCTTCGCGGGTTTAGAAAACACTGAAGCTTTCTTT CASSFAGLENTEAFF
TRBJ2-3 TRBV7-6 TRBD1 - TGTGCCAGCGCCCGGACAGGGTTTACCACAGATACGCAGTATTTT CASARTGFTTDTQYF
TRBJ1-2 TRBV12-2 - - TGTGCAAGTCGCTTAGATCTTCGGGGGGACAGGGGCTATGGCTACACCTTC CASRLDLRGDRGYGYTF
TRBJ2-5 TRBV4-1 - - TGCGCCAGCAGCCAAGGCGGACCAGGGTCTTTCCAAGAGACCCAGTACTTC CASSQGGPGSFQETQYF
TRBJ2-1 TRBV19 - - TGTGCCAGTAGTATAGGAGCCGAATTTGTAGTCAATGAGCAGTTCTTC CASSIGAEFVVNEQFF
TRBJ1-3 TRBV4-2 TRBD1 - TGTGCCAGCAGCCCGACAGGGATTGCTGGAAACACCATATATTTT CASSPTGIAGNTIYF
TRBJ2-6 TRBV2 - once TGTGCCAGCAGTGTCGCAGGTCCTGGGGCCAACGTCCTGACTTTC CASSVAGPGANVLTF
TRBJ1-3 TRBV2 TRBD1 - TGTGCCAGCAGCACAGGGGCTGGAAACACCATATATTTT CASSTGAGNTIYF
TRBJ1-4 TRBV18 - - TGTGCCAGCTCACTAGGAGGGGTCAATGAAAAACTGTTTTTT CASSLGGVNEKLFF
TRBJ2-7 TRBV6-6 TRBD2 - TGTGCCAGCCCCCCCGCCCCTAGCGGCCGCTACGAGCAGTACTTC CASPPAPSGRYEQYF
TRBJ1-1 TRBV19 - - TGTGCCAGTAGTATTCTGACTGAAGCTTTCTTT CASSILTEAFF
TRBJ2-7 TRBV28 - - TGTGCCAGCAGACCGGGACAAAACTACGAGCAGTACTTC CASRPGQNYEQYF
TRBJ1-2 TRBV5-1 - - TGCGCCAGCAGCTTGGGTGGGCAGGTGAACTATGGCTACACCTTC CASSLGGQVNYGYTF